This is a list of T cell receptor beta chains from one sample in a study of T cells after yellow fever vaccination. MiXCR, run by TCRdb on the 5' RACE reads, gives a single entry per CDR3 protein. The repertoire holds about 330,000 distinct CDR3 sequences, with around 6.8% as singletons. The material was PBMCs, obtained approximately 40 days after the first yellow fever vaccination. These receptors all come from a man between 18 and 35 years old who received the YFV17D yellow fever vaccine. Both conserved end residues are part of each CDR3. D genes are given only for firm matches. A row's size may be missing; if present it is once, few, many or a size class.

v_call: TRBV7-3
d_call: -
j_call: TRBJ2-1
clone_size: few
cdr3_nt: TGTGCCAGCAGCGAAGGCCCGGTCACACAAAATGAGCAGTTCTTC
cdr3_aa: CASSEGPVTQNEQFF

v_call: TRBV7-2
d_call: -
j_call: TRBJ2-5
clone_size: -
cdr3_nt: TGTGCCAGCAGCCCCGGACCTTTTTCTGAGACCCAGTACTTC
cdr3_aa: CASSPGPFSETQYF

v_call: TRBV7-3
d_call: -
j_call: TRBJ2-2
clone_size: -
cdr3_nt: TGTGCCAGCAGCCCATTTCCGGCCACCGGGGAGCTGTTTTTT
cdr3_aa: CASSPFPATGELFF

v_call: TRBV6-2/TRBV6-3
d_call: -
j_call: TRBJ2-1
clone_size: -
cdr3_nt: TGTGCCAGCAGTTACTCTGTCCCCTATGAGCAGTTCTTC
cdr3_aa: CASSYSVPYEQFF

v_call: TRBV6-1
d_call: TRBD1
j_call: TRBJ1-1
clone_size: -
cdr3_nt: TGTGCCAGCAGTGATCTAGGGGGCGGCCATGAAGCTTTCTTT
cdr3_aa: CASSDLGGGHEAFF

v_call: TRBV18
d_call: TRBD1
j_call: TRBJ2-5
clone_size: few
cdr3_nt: TGTGCCAGCTCAACCAGGGGGCAAGAGACCCAGTACTTC
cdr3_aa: CASSTRGQETQYF

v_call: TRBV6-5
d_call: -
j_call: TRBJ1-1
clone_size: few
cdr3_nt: TGTGCCAGCAGTTACAACGGCAGGGCTGGGACTGAAGCTTTCTTT
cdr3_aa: CASSYNGRAGTEAFF

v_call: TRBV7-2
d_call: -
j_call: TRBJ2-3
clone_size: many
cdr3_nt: TGTGCCAGCAGCTTAAACCCCGGGAGGGGGCGCACAGATACGCAGTATTTT
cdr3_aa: CASSLNPGRGRTDTQYF

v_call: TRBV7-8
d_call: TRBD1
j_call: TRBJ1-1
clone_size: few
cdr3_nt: TGTGCCAGCAGATCGGGACAGGGTCGCCAGAGGGAGGCTTTCTTT
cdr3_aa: CASRSGQGRQREAFF

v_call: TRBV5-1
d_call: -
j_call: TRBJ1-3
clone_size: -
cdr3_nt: TGCGCCAGCAGCAGGACAGCTCACTCTGGAAACACCATATATTTT
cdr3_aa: CASSRTAHSGNTIYF

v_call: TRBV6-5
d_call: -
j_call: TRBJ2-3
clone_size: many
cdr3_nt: TGTGCCAGCAGTTACTCCGGACCGAGTACAGATACGCAGTATTTT
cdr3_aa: CASSYSGPSTDTQYF

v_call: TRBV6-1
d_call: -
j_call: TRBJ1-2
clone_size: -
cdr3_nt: TGTGCCAGCAGAAAACTGGGGGGGGCCAAGTCTAGAGGCTACACCTTC
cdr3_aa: CASRKLGGAKSRGYTF

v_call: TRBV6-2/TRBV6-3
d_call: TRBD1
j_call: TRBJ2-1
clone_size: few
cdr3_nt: TGTGCCAGCAGTTACTCCGCGGGACAGGGGGAAGATGAGCAGTTCTTC
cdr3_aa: CASSYSAGQGEDEQFF

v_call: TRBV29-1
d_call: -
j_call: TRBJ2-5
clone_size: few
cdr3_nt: TGCAGCGTTGGCCGACCGAGAGAGACCCAGTACTTC
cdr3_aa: CSVGRPRETQYF

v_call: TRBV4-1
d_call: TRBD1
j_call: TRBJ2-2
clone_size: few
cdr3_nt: TGCGCCAGCAGCCAAGTGACAGGGGGCGGACCCGGGGAGCTGTTTTTT
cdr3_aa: CASSQVTGGGPGELFF

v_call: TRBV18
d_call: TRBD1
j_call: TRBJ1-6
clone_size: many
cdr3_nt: TGTGCCAGCTCACCTCAGGGACAGGAGCATTCACCCCTCCACTTT
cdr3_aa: CASSPQGQEHSPLHF

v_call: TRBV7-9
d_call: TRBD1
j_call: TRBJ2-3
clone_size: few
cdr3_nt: TGTGCCAGCAGCGCCCCGCCGGACAGGGGACTCACAGATACGCAGTATTTT
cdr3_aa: CASSAPPDRGLTDTQYF

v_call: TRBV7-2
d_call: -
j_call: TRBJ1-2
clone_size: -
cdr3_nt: TGTGCCAGCAGCTTATCCCCCACCAATAGCTGCACCTTC
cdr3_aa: CASSLSPTNSCTF

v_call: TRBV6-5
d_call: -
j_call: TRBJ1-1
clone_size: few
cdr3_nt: TGTGCCAGCATTAAGGAGAACACTGAAGCTTTCTTT
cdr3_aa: CASIKENTEAFF

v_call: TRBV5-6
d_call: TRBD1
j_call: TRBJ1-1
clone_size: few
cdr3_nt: TGTGCCAGCAGCTTGGATGACAGGGTGTGGGACACTGAAGCTTTCTTT
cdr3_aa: CASSLDDRVWDTEAFF

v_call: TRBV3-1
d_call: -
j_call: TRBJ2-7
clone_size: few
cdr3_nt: TGTGCCAGCAGCCAGGAGTCCCGGGGGTCCTACGAGCAGTACTTC
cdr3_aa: CASSQESRGSYEQYF

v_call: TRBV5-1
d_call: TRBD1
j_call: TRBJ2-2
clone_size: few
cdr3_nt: TGCGCCAGCAGTCCGGGACAGGGGGCCGCCGGGGAGCTGTTTTTT
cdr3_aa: CASSPGQGAAGELFF

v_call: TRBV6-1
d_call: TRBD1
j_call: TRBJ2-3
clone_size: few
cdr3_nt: TGTGCCAGCAGTAAGACAGGGGGTAACGCAGATACGCAGTATTTT
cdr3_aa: CASSKTGGNADTQYF

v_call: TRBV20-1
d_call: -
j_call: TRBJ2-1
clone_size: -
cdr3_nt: TGCAGTGCTGATGGACTCGACAATGAGCAGTTCTTC
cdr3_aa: CSADGLDNEQFF

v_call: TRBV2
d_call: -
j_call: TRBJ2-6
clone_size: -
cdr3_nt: TGTGCCAGCAGTGAGATCTCTGGGGCCAACGTCCTGACTTTC
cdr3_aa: CASSEISGANVLTF

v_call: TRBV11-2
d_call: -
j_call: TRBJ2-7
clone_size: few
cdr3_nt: TGTGCCAGCAGGGACACCGGGGCCTCCTACGAGCAGTACTTC
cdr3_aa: CASRDTGASYEQYF

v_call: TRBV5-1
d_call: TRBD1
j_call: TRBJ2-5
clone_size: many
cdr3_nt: TGCGCCAGCAGCCTAGGGACAGTCCAAGAGACCCAGTACTTC
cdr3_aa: CASSLGTVQETQYF

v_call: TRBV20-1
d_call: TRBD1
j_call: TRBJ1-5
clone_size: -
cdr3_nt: TGCAGTGCAGAGACAGGGCAGAATCAGCCCCAGCATTTT
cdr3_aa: CSAETGQNQPQHF

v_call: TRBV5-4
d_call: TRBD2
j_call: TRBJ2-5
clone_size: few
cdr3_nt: TGTGCCAGCAGCTTGCGGGGGGGGTTTGAGACCCAGTACTTC
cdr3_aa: CASSLRGGFETQYF

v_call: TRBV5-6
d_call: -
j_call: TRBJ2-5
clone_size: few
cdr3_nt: TGTGCCAGCAGCTTACAGGGGAGGCGCGAGACCCAGTACTTC
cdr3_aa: CASSLQGRRETQYF

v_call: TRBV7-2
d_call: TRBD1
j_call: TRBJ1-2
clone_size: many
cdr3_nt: TGTGCCAGCAGCTGGCCGCCGGGACAGGGCCGCGGCTACACCTTC
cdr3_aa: CASSWPPGQGRGYTF

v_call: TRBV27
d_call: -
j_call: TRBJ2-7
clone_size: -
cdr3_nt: TGTGCCAGCAGGGGGGACTGGATTAGCGGCGAGCAGTACTTC
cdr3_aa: CASRGDWISGEQYF

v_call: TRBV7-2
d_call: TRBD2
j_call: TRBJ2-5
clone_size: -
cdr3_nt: TGTGCCAGCAGCGGCCCCCTAGCGGGATTCCAAGAGACCCAGTACTTC
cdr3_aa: CASSGPLAGFQETQYF

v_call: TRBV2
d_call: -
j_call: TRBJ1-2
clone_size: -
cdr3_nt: TGTGCCAGCAGTGAAGCGGGCTATGGCTACACCTTC
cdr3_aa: CASSEAGYGYTF

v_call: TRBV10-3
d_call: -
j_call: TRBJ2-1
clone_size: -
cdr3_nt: TGTGCCATCAGTGAGAGGCCGTACAATGAGCAGTTCTTC
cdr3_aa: CAISERPYNEQFF

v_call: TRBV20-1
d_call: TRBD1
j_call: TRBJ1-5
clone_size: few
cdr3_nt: TGCAGTGTCCTGGACAGGGCCTATAGCAATCAGCCCCAGCATTTT
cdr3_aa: CSVLDRAYSNQPQHF

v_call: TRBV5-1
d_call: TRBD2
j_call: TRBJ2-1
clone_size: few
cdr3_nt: TGCGCCAGTGGAGGAGCGGGGGCCTACAATGAGCAGTTCTTC
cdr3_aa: CASGGAGAYNEQFF

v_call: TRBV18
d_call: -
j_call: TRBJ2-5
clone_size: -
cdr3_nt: TGTGCCAGCTCACCGTGGGTGCAAGAGACCCAGTACTTC
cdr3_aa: CASSPWVQETQYF

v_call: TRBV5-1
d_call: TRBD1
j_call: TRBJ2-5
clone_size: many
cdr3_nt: TGCGCCAGCAGCGCATTCCGGGACAGGGTTCAAGAGACCCAGTACTTC
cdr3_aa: CASSAFRDRVQETQYF

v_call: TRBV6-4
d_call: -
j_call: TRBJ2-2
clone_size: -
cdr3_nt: TGTGCCAGCAGTATAGGAGCCACCGGGGAGCTGTTTTTT
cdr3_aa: CASSIGATGELFF

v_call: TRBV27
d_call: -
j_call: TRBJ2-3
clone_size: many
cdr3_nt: TGTGCCAGCAGTTTATTGGCAGGCACAGATACGCAGTATTTT
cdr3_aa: CASSLLAGTDTQYF

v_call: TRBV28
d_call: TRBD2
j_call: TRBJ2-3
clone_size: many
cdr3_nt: TGTGCCAGCAGTACCTTGGGCGGGGGATCGGATACGCAGTATTTT
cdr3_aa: CASSTLGGGSDTQYF